These 21 T cell receptor beta chains originate from one sample sequenced in a study of blood T cell repertoires in COVID-19. Some clones are missing from TCRdb's copy, which holds only in-frame ones; the method was immunoSEQ multiplex PCR. There are fewer than 350,000 clones in the sample; 90% occur only once, and about 1.7% lies in the top ten. Input material: PBMCs or T cells enriched from blood (not recorded which). The receptors here all came from a young woman with acute COVID-19.

The chain uses TRBV7-9 and TRBJ1-1, with D unresolved. The CDR3 runs 13 residues. Germline CDR1 and CDR2: SEHNR and FQNEAQ (reference sequence). The germline V and J ends were trimmed by 7 bases and 6 bases, with 15 bases remaining between them. The CDR3 bases are TGTGCCAGCACCTCAATGGGAGACCCTGAAGCTTTCTTT. The encoded protein is CASTSMGDPEAFF. The variable domain in full, completed from reference TRBV7-9 and TRBJ1-1, reads DTGVSQNPRHKITKRGQNVTFRCDPISEHNRLYWYRQTLGQGPEFLTYFQNEAQLEKSRLLSDRFSAERPKGSFSTLEIQRTEQGDSAMYLCASTSMGDPEAFFGQGTRLTVV.

The chain recombines TRBV5-1 with TRBJ1-2, with D maybe TRBD1 (6 bases). Germline V gives CDR1 SGHRS, CDR2 YFSETQ. V was cut by 4 bases and J by 1 base, with 23 bases left in between. CDR3 length: 18 amino acids. The CDR3 DNA follows: TGCGCCAGCAGCAGGACCGGGACAAGCAACCTTAATAACTATGGCTACACCTTC. It specifies CASSRTGTSNLNNYGYTF.

V and J are TRBV7-6 and TRBJ2-1; D is possibly TRBD2 (7 bases). Germline V gene data show CDR1 as SGHVS and CDR2 as FNYEAQ. The length of the CDR3 is 17 residues. The ends were cut back, 4 bases at V and 5 bases at J, with 21 bases in the middle. CDR3 sequence (DNA): TGTGCCAGCAGCTCATTGGGGGGCGGGAGTAAACACAATGAGCAGTTCTTC. It is translated as CASSSLGGGSKHNEQFF.

This chain uses TRBV4-1 with TRBJ2-1, with 11 nucleotides matching TRBD2. There are 16 residues in the CDR3. V lost 3 bases to trimming and J lost 0 bases; unmatched junction nucleotides: 1. Looked up from germline, CDR1 is MGHRA and CDR2 is YSYEKL. This chain's CDR3 is CASSHTSGGSYNEQFF. The CDR3, as DNA: TGCGCCAGCAGCCATACTAGCGGGGGCTCCTACAATGAGCAGTTCTTC.

This chain uses TRBV7-9 with TRBJ2-3; a possible D gene is TRBD1 (6 bases). V gave up 0 bases and J gave up 1 base, with 11 bases separating them. Germline lookup yields CDR1 SEHNR and CDR2 FQNEAQ (reference sequence). The CDR3 spans 16 residues. CDR3 sequence: CASSLAAGARTDTQYF. The CDR3 region has the DNA TGTGCCAGCAGCTTAGCGGCAGGGGCCCGCACAGATACGCAGTATTTT.

V and J are TRBV7-9 and TRBJ2-7, with 11 bases fitting TRBD2. With 3 bases clipped from V and 6 bases from J, the junction kept 4 bases outside the gene matches. Germline CDR1 reads SEHNR; CDR2 reads FQNEAQ (reference sequence). The CDR3 loop spans 14 amino acids. In DNA form, the CDR3 reads TGTGCCAGCAGCTTTAGCGGGAGGGGCCCCGAGCAGTACTTC. Protein sequence: CASSFSGRGPEQYF.

The chain recombines TRBV20-1 with TRBJ2-7, with no clear D. The CDR3 has 11 residues. The germline V gene encodes CDR1 DFQATT and CDR2 SNEGSKA (reference sequence). V shed 4 bases and J shed 9 bases, with 13 bases lying between them. The CDR3 is CSATPSAVQYF. The CDR3 coding sequence is TGCAGTGCTACTCCGTCCGCAGTGCAGTACTTC.

J is TRBJ1-1 and V is TRBV4-3, with D maybe TRBD1 (6 bases). Per germline, CDR1 LGHNA and CDR2 YSLEER. The V and J ends lost 0 bases and 6 bases respectively, with 14 bases between them. The CDR3 is 15 residues long. The CDR3 spells CASSQDRGGGPEAFF. The CDR3 region has the DNA TGCGCCAGCAGCCAAGATAGGGGGGGAGGGCCTGAAGCTTTCTTT.

The chain combines TRBV10-1 with TRBJ2-7; D is possibly TRBD2 (6 bases). V lost 3 bases and J 3 bases, leaving 15 bases between the germline ends. The CDR3 spans 15 residues. The germline CDR1 and CDR2 sequences are WNHNN and SYGVQD (reference sequence). CDR3: CASSDGSGPVYEQYF. The DNA for the CDR3 is TGCGCCAGCAGTGATGGGAGCGGGCCCGTCTACGAGCAGTACTTC.

The genes are TRBV3-1 (or the pseudogene TRBV3-2) and TRBJ1-2; no definite D call. Between the trimmed V and J ends, which lost 1 base and 4 bases, there was a span of 16 bases. Germline CDR1 is LGHDT and CDR2 is YNNKEL (reference sequence). This CDR3 comprises 16 residues. CDR3 loop: CASSQGPGGPPYGYTF. The CDR3 nucleotides read TGTGCCAGCAGCCAAGGACCGGGAGGGCCCCCCTATGGCTACACCTTC.

The CDR3 loop is CASSDNLRGNYGYTF. The CDR3 DNA sequence: TGTGCCAGCAGTGATAATCTCAGGGGAAACTATGGCTACACCTTC. The gene calls are TRBV2 and TRBJ1-2; TRBD1 is a possible D gene (6 bases). Per the germline V gene, CDR1 is SNHLY and CDR2 is FYNNEI. The CDR3 has 15 residues. V dropped 3 bases and J dropped 2 bases, with 13 bases sitting between them.

This chain connects TRBV12-3 or TRBV12-4 to TRBJ1-4; D gene unclear. The CDR3 is made up of 13 amino acids. Trimming removed 6 bases from V and 8 bases from J, with 13 bases in between. The CDR3: CASSPAPGEKLFF. In nucleotides, the CDR3 is TGTGCCAGCAGCCCGGCCCCAGGCGAAAAACTGTTTTTT.

The chain combines TRBV5-1 with TRBJ2-7; 7 nucleotides match TRBD2. After removal of 5 bases from V and 3 bases from J, the junction contained 8 bases not matched to a gene. Germline values: CDR1 SGHRS, CDR2 YFSETQ. CDR3 size: 14 residues. The CDR3 DNA follows: TGCGCCAGCAGTAGAGGGAGGGCCCTCTACGAGCAGTACTTC. Translation gives CASSRGRALYEQYF. Full variable domain (missing parts from reference TRBV5-1 and TRBJ2-7): KAGVTQTPRYLIKTRGQQVTLSCSPISGHRSVSWYQQTPGQGLQFLFEYFSETQRNKGNFPGRFSGRQFSNSRSEMNVSTLELGDSALYLCASSRGRALYEQYFGPGTRLTVT.

This rearrangement joins TRBV9 to TRBJ2-2; tentative D call: TRBD1 (6 bases). The CDR3 totals 15 residues. CDR1 SGDLS and CDR2 YYNGEE come from the germline V gene. V was shortened by 1 base and J by 6 bases, with 13 bases between the two germline ends. For the CDR3, the DNA is TGTGCCAGCAGCGTATCCCCACAGGGCCCCGGGGAGCTGTTTTTT. It yields the protein CASSVSPQGPGELFF.

The gene calls are TRBV28 and TRBJ2-3, with TRBD1 as a possible D gene (6 bases). The germline V gene encodes CDR1 MDHEN and CDR2 SYDVKM. Trimming took off 4 bases at V and 0 bases at J, with 14 bases between the two ends. The CDR3 contains 16 residues. DNA for the CDR3: TGTGCCAGCAGTTCGCCGGGACAAAGGAGCACAGATACGCAGTATTTT. It codes for CASSSPGQRSTDTQYF.

The gene calls are TRBV29-1 and TRBJ1-1; possibly TRBD1 for D (5 bases). Germline V gives CDR1 SQVTM, CDR2 ANQGSEA. V was cut by 0 bases and J by 2 bases, with 10 bases left in between. The CDR3 has 14 amino acids. The DNA of the CDR3 is TGCAGCGTTGAAGAAAGGGGCTTAAACACTGAAGCTTTCTTT. Translation: CSVEERGLNTEAFF.

The genes are TRBV7-9 and TRBJ2-7; 8 nucleotides align to TRBD2. Unmatched junction bases numbered 8, after V lost 3 bases and J lost 7 bases. Per germline, CDR1 SEHNR and CDR2 FQNEAQ (reference sequence). The CDR3 is made up of 14 amino acids. CDR3 coding DNA: TGTGCCAGCAGCTTCGTAGCGGGAACCAGGGAGCAGTACTTC. Translation gives CASSFVAGTREQYF.

This clone has a single count. This rearrangement joins TRBV27 to TRBJ1-5, with D possibly TRBD1 on 5 matching bases. The CDR3 sequence is 14 residues long. Trimming removed 5 bases from V and 3 bases from J, with 11 bases in between. The germline V gene encodes CDR1 MNHEY and CDR2 SMNVEV (reference sequence). The CDR3, as DNA: TGTGCCAGCAGTCCGGGGGGGAACAATCAGCCCCAGCATTTT. Translation gives CASSPGGNNQPQHF.

The chain uses TRBV14 and TRBJ2-5; no firm D call. V was shortened by 1 base and J by 3 bases, with 6 bases between the two germline ends. The CDR3 loop spans 13 amino acids. Germline loops: CDR1 SGHDN, CDR2 FVKESK. The CDR3 region is CASSQVVEETQYF. CDR3 nucleotide sequence: TGTGCCAGCAGCCAAGTTGTAGAAGAGACCCAGTACTTC. The variable domain in full, with the rest retrieved from reference TRBV14 and TRBJ2-5, is EAGVTQFPSHSVIEKGQTVTLRCDPISGHDNLYWYRRVMGKEIKFLLHFVKESKQDESGMPNNRFLAERTGGTYSTLKVQPAELEDSGVYFCASSQVVEETQYFGPGTRLLVL.

This clone was found a few times. V and J are TRBV4-2 and TRBJ2-7, with 11 bases fitting TRBD1. V was pared by 0 bases and J by 3 bases, with 4 bases of the junction left unmatched. The length of the CDR3 is 16 residues. Per germline, CDR1 LGHNA and CDR2 YNFKEQ. Here the CDR3 DNA reads TGTGCCAGCAGCCAAGAAGGAGGGACAGGGGGCTACGAGCAGTACTTC. Encoded protein: CASSQEGGTGGYEQYF.

This clone is a singleton in its sample. The genes are TRBV4-2 and TRBJ1-4, with 9 bases lining up with TRBD1. V gave up 0 bases and J gave up 13 bases; unmatched junction bases: 9. Germline V gene data show CDR1 as LGHNA and CDR2 as YNFKEQ. CDR3 length equals 15 residues. Here the CDR3 reads CASSQDRGQGSVLFF. The CDR3 DNA reads TGTGCCAGCAGCCAAGACAGGGGACAGGGATCAGTACTGTTTTTT.